This TCR beta chain was identified in a study of blood T cells in healthy people across ages. Study context: About one barcoded TCR beta cDNA was captured per two T cells.

Study-wide results and limits: Strong correlation was found linking TCR beta diversity to naive T cell percentage.

Primed by a sample-barcoded 5' primer and a J-beta primer mix, a second PCR proceeded for roughly 6 to 12 cycles. TCRdb re-called the 5' RACE reads through MiXCR, storing one row per CDR3 protein. Of 600,000 to 800,000 distinct CDR3 sequences listed, under 25% were seen once; the top ten hold roughly 3.4%. A word on this clonotype: Antigen specificity is unknown.

The source of this sequence is a man aged 65-85 years in good health. Sequencing was done on a sample of blood.

In DNA form, the CDR3 reads TGTGCCAGCAGTAACGGGGGTTTCACAGATACGCAGTATTTT. This encodes CASSNGGFTDTQYF. This rearrangement joins TRBV6-5 to TRBJ2-3; D might be TRBD2 (6 bases). Germline CDR1 MNHEY, CDR2 SVGAGI. V was trimmed by 5 bases and J by 2 bases, leaving 11 bases between them. CDR3 length: 14 amino acids.